The present entry profiles one T cell receptor beta chain with its context. The sample is drawn from a study of blood T cell repertoires in COVID-19. Study in general: The United States, Italy and Spain provided the acute and convalescent COVID-19 samples. Sources were T cells, B-cell-depleted T cells, or PBMCs; the material itself was cDNA or gDNA.

Germline CDR1 and CDR2: MGHDK and SYGVNS. The CDR3 contains 13 residues. Trimming left V 4 bases short and J 7 bases short, with 13 bases between. Original handling: Researchers report that nucleated cell counts were estimated from reference gene primer amplification. TCRdb keeps only in-frame clones here, not all; method: immunoSEQ multiplex PCR. For V, J and clone size, that table is used; D and trimming come from the DNA. The sample consists of around 230,000 clones, approximately 82% of them appearing once. The sample comprised peripheral blood. This sequence joins TRBV25-1 and TRBJ1-2, with D possibly matching TRBD1 (6 bases). The sequence was collected from a woman in her 50s with acute or convalescent COVID-19. The CDR3 loop reads CASSGQAGGGYTF. In DNA, the CDR3 is TGTGCCAGCAGTGGACAGGCTGGAGGTGGCTACACCTTC.